The 29 T cell receptor beta chains in this list originate from one sample, sequenced in a study of blood T cells in healthy people across ages. A second roughly 6 to 12 cycle PCR used barcoded and J-beta primers. TCRdb re-analysed the 5' RACE reads in MiXCR, keeping a single row per CDR3 protein. Of roughly 1.6 million distinct CDR3 sequences listed, roughly a third were seen once; the top ten hold about 10%. Sequencing was performed on blood. The receptor set was obtained from a woman aged 30 to 39 in good health.

The rearrangement joins TRBV10-3 to TRBJ1-2; D unresolved. This CDR3 is 12 amino acids long. V lost 4 bases and J 4 bases, leaving 7 bases between the germline ends. Germline CDR1 is ENHRY and CDR2 is SYGVKD. The chain's CDR3 is CAISVDTYGYTF. The CDR3 DNA follows: TGTGCCATCAGTGTAGATACCTATGGCTACACCTTC.

This clonotype was detected a few times. The chain links TRBV5-6 to TRBJ2-5; D is ambiguous. Trimming pared 0 bases from V and 6 bases from J, leaving 6 bases between. Germline V gives CDR1 SGHDT, CDR2 YYEEEE. This CDR3 contains 12 residues. The CDR3 here is CASSLERKTQYF. The CDR3 region has the DNA TGTGCCAGCAGCTTGGAGAGGAAGACCCAGTACTTC.

The chain employs TRBV3-1 and TRBJ1-2; 9 bases agree with TRBD1. The CDR3 runs to 12 residues. V shed 8 bases and J 4 bases; nucleotides not matched to a gene: 2. Germline lookup yields CDR1 LGHDT and CDR2 YNNKEL (reference sequence). CDR3 DNA: TGTGCCAGCGGGACAGGGCCCTATGGCTACACCTTC. This sequence encodes CASGTGPYGYTF. The variable domain in full, completed from reference TRBV3-1 and TRBJ1-2, reads DTAVSQTPKYLVTQMGNDKSIKCEQNLGHDTMYWYKQDSKKFLKIMFSYNNKELIINETVPNRFSPKSPDKAHLNLHINSLELGDSAVYFCASGTGPYGYTFGSGTRLTVV.

The chain joins TRBV5-4 to TRBJ2-7; 7 nucleotides align to TRBD1. The germline V gene has CDR1 SGHNT and CDR2 YYREEE (reference sequence). With 4 bases clipped from V and 2 bases from J, the junction kept 12 bases outside the gene matches. This CDR3 is built from 16 residues. The CDR3 DNA is TGTGCCAGCAGCCTGGGATCTGGACAGGTAACCTACGAGCAGTACTTC. Translating it yields CASSLGSGQVTYEQYF.

The chain carries TRBV29-1 and TRBJ2-3, with a weak D call TRBD1 (6 bases). Looked up from germline, CDR1 is SQVTM and CDR2 is ANQGSEA. The ends were cut back, 7 bases at V and 0 bases at J, with 17 bases in the middle. The CDR3 covers 15 residues. CDR3 coding DNA: TGCAGCGGCCAGGGGTTTGAGAGTAGCACAGATACGCAGTATTTT. Its translation: CSGQGFESSTDTQYF.

This clonotype was counted between two and nine times. The chain carries TRBV4-1 and TRBJ2-2; D gene unclear. V was clipped by 1 base and J by 5 bases, with 14 bases between them. This CDR3 spans 16 amino acids. Germline V gives CDR1 MGHRA, CDR2 YSYEKL. The CDR3 sequence: CASSQGLFPRTGELFF. The CDR3, as DNA: TGCGCCAGCAGCCAAGGACTGTTCCCGAGAACCGGGGAGCTGTTTTTT.

There are a few counts of this clonotype. The CDR3 loop is CASSLGGYRYGYTF. The CDR3, as DNA: TGTGCCAGCAGTTTAGGGGGGTATCGGTATGGCTACACCTTC. V usage is TRBV12-3 or TRBV12-4 and J usage is TRBJ1-2; D possibly corresponds to TRBD1 (5 bases). The germline V and J ends were trimmed by 1 base and 5 bases, with 11 bases remaining between them. CDR3 length equals 14 residues.

This clonotype was found a few times. V gene TRBV27 combines with J gene TRBJ2-3, with 8 positions matching TRBD2. Germline values: CDR1 MNHEY, CDR2 SMNVEV (reference sequence). V was clipped by 1 base and J by 6 bases; unmatched bases: 12. The CDR3 has 17 residues. This chain's CDR3 is CASSLLRREALYDTQYF. CDR3 sequence (DNA): TGTGCCAGCAGTTTATTGCGGCGGGAGGCCCTCTATGATACGCAGTATTTT.

This clonotype was seen a handful of times. CDR3 bases: TGTGCCAGCAGACTTAGCGAAGTTGACGAGCAGTACTTC. It codes for CASRLSEVDEQYF. The chain links TRBV12-3 or TRBV12-4 to TRBJ2-7; D is possibly TRBD2 (5 bases). V lost 6 bases to trimming and J lost 5 bases, with 14 bases between them. The CDR3 is made up of 13 amino acids.

Concerning this clonotype: An end of the junction differs from the germline gene, which may be a read error. This chain links TRBV7-9 with TRBJ2-3; D remains ambiguous. The CDR3 spans 17 residues. Per the germline V gene, CDR1 is SEHNR and CDR2 is FQNEAQ (reference sequence). The CDR3 DNA sequence: TGTCCCAGCAGCCAAATCCCCCGAGCTAGTAACCCAGGTACGCAGTATTTT. Translating gives CPSSQIPRASNPGTQYF.

There are a few counts of this clonotype. The rearrangement joins TRBV4-1 to TRBJ1-1; 8 bases align to TRBD1. The CDR3 contains 17 residues. Germline V lookup: CDR1 MGHRA, CDR2 YSYEKL. Trimming took 4 bases from V and 0 from J; bases not matched to a gene: 10. The CDR3 DNA sequence: TGCGCCAGCAGCCCGACCCCCTTGACAGGGGTGAACACTGAAGCTTTCTTT. Translated, it gives CASSPTPLTGVNTEAFF.

This clonotype has a handful of counts. This chain connects TRBV3-1 to TRBJ2-2; TRBD2 agrees at 14 bases. The CDR3 consists of 16 residues. Unmatched junction bases numbered 2, after V lost 4 bases and J lost 4 bases. Looked up from germline, CDR1 is LGHDT and CDR2 is YNNKEL (reference sequence). CDR3 bases: TGTGCCAGCAGCCGGACTAGCGGGAGGACCACCGGGGAGCTGTTTTTT. It encodes CASSRTSGRTTGELFF.

This clonotype was counted at least ten times. This CDR3 is CSVSGTSGNEQFF. In DNA, the CDR3 is TGCAGCGTGTCCGGGACTAGCGGGAATGAGCAGTTCTTC. The genes are TRBV29-1 and TRBJ2-1; 12 bases line up with TRBD2. This CDR3 contains 13 residues. The V segment lost 6 bases and the J segment 7 bases; nucleotides outside the gene matches: 4. Per germline, CDR1 SQVTM and CDR2 ANQGSEA.

The V and J genes are TRBV15 and TRBJ2-1; no firm D call. The CDR3 sequence is 14 residues long. Deletions cut 4 bases from V and 2 bases from J, with 9 bases between. In germline, CDR1 is LNHNV, CDR2 YYDKDF (reference sequence). The CDR3, as DNA: TGTGCCACCAGCATTGCCGGAGCCTACAATGAGCAGTTCTTC. Amino acids: CATSIAGAYNEQFF.

The rearrangement joins TRBV10-3 to TRBJ2-7; tentative D call: TRBD1 (5 bases). This CDR3 region has 14 residues. V lost 4 bases, J lost 9 bases, and 19 bases lay in between. The germline V gene has CDR1 ENHRY and CDR2 SYGVKD. CDR3 amino acids: CAISVSRAPTAQYF. The CDR3 DNA reads as TGTGCCATCAGTGTCAGCAGGGCCCCTACTGCGCAGTACTTC.

This clonotype appeared many times. The gene calls are TRBV5-1 and TRBJ2-3; D uncertain. The V end lost 0 bases, the J end lost 6 bases, and 8 bases lay between the germline ends. CDR1 is SGHRS, CDR2 YFSETQ, per germline. The CDR3 is 13 amino acids. The CDR3 is CASSLGNSDTQYF. The CDR3 DNA follows: TGCGCCAGCAGCTTGGGGAACTCGGATACGCAGTATTTT. The full variable domain, with the rest looked up from reference TRBV5-1 and TRBJ2-3, is KAGVTQTPRYLIKTRGQQVTLSCSPISGHRSVSWYQQTPGQGLQFLFEYFSETQRNKGNFPGRFSGRQFSNSRSEMNVSTLELGDSALYLCASSLGNSDTQYFGPGTRLTVL.

The V gene is TRBV27, the J gene TRBJ2-1, with 7 bases aligning to TRBD2. Per germline, CDR1 MNHEY and CDR2 SMNVEV (reference sequence). The CDR3 contains 16 residues. With 5 bases clipped from V and 5 bases from J, the junction kept 12 bases outside the gene matches. Here the CDR3 DNA reads TGTGCCAGCAGTAGGGCGGGAGAGGGGATCGACAATGAGCAGTTCTTC. Translation gives CASSRAGEGIDNEQFF.

This clonotype was seen repeatedly, ten times or more. This sequence joins TRBV4-1 and TRBJ2-1; possible D gene TRBD2, 6 bases. CDR3 length: 15 amino acids. The V end lost 5 bases, the J end lost 4 bases, and 15 bases lay between the germline ends. Germline CDR1 MGHRA, CDR2 YSYEKL. CDR3 nucleotides: TGCGCCAGCAGCTCAAACAGACTAGGGTACAATGAGCAGTTCTTC. Its protein product is CASSSNRLGYNEQFF.

This rearrangement joins TRBV4-1 to TRBJ1-5; D possibly corresponds to TRBD1 (5 bases). With 2 bases removed from V and 7 bases from J, the gap between germline ends came to 15 bases. This CDR3 has 15 amino acids. Looked up from germline, CDR1 is MGHRA and CDR2 is YSYEKL. CDR3: CASSQSGGAGQPQHF. As DNA, the CDR3 is TGCGCCAGCAGCCAATCGGGCGGGGCAGGGCAGCCCCAGCATTTT.

The rearrangement uses TRBV12-3 or TRBV12-4 and TRBJ1-2; 7 bases are a match to TRBD1. The V segment lost 0 bases and the J segment 4 bases; nucleotides outside the gene matches: 8. CDR3 length: 16 amino acids. The DNA for the CDR3 is TGTGCCAGCAGTTTAGCGCACCTTGACAGGGCCTATGGCTACACCTTC. This codes for CASSLAHLDRAYGYTF.

This clonotype was seen only a few times. The chain recombines TRBV5-1 with TRBJ2-5; 12 nucleotides agree with TRBD1. V gave up 0 bases and J gave up 5 bases; unmatched junction bases: 5. Per the germline V gene, CDR1 is SGHRS and CDR2 is YFSETQ. The CDR3 contains 16 residues. The CDR3 region has the DNA TGCGCCAGCAGCTTGGCCGGGACAGGGGGCAGGGAGACCCAGTACTTC. This translates into CASSLAGTGGRETQYF.

With respect to this clonotype: A junction end diverges from the germline sequence, so it may reflect a read error. The V call is TRBV12-3 or TRBV12-4, the J call TRBJ2-1; the D is unclear. This CDR3 is 16 amino acids long. As DNA, the CDR3 is TGTGCCAGCTGCCGACTCCAGGTCCCAACCTACAAGGAGCAGTTCTTC. It yields the protein CASCRLQVPTYKEQFF.

The chain employs TRBV27 and TRBJ1-2; tentative D call: TRBD1 (6 bases). This CDR3 has 15 residues. The germline CDR1 and CDR2 sequences are MNHEY and SMNVEV (reference sequence). V was trimmed by 4 bases and J by 4 bases, leaving 16 bases between them. In nucleotides, the CDR3 is TGTGCCAGCAGTTCGGCAAGTCGGGACACCTATGGCTACACCTTC. This gives the protein CASSSASRDTYGYTF.

Concerning this clonotype: An end of the junction does not agree with germline; a read error may underlie this. The chain is built from TRBV7-3 and TRBJ2-1; a possible D gene is TRBD1 (6 bases). There are 14 residues in the CDR3. CDR1 and CDR2 (germline): SGHTA, FQGTGA. This CDR3 reads CASSHGPQGYEQFF. In DNA, the CDR3 is TGCGCCAGCAGCCACGGGCCACAGGGCTATGAGCAGTTCTTC.

For the CDR3, the DNA is TGCGCCAGCAGCCAAGAGGTCGGGGCTAGCGGGAGTTCACCCTCCTACGAGCAGTACTTC. Its translation: CASSQEVGASGSSPSYEQYF. V is TRBV4-1 and J is TRBJ2-7; 10 bases fit TRBD2. The CDR3 covers 20 residues. V shed 0 bases and J 0 bases; nucleotides not matched to a gene: 14. The germline V gene encodes CDR1 MGHRA and CDR2 YSYEKL.

J is TRBJ1-1 and V is TRBV20-1; D is possibly TRBD1 (6 bases). Trimming pared 1 base from V and 1 base from J, leaving 19 bases between. This CDR3 has 17 amino acids. Germline assignment: CDR1 DFQATT and CDR2 SNEGSKA (reference sequence). The CDR3 DNA sequence: TGCAGTGCTAGAGGCGGGCGTGTTGGACAGAAGAACACTGAAGCTTTCTTT. This translates into CSARGGRVGQKNTEAFF.

This clonotype was detected a few times. The genes are TRBV9 and TRBJ2-3; D might be TRBD2 (6 bases). Trimming left V 4 bases short and J 6 bases short, with 12 bases between. The germline V gene encodes CDR1 SGDLS and CDR2 YYNGEE. The CDR3 has 13 residues. As DNA, the CDR3 is TGTGCCAGCAGCCCGGGGGTTGGCGATACGCAGTATTTT. Protein sequence: CASSPGVGDTQYF.

This chain links TRBV7-9 with TRBJ2-2, with D possibly matching TRBD2 (5 bases). Looked up from germline, CDR1 is SEHNR and CDR2 is FQNEAQ (reference sequence). V lost 1 base, J lost 0 bases, and 18 bases lay in between. The length of the CDR3 is 19 residues. In DNA form, the CDR3 reads TGTGCCAGCAGCTTAGTCCGGACTCGCCAATCCCCGAACACCGGGGAGCTGTTTTTT. It translates to CASSLVRTRQSPNTGELFF.

The V and J genes are TRBV5-1 and TRBJ1-2; D remains ambiguous. The CDR3 totals 14 residues. Germline CDR1 is SGHRS and CDR2 is YFSETQ. Trimming cost V 1 base and J 6 bases, with 13 bases left between them. In DNA form, the CDR3 reads TGCGCCAGCAGCTTGCAGTCTAACTGGGATGGCTACACCTTC. Translating gives CASSLQSNWDGYTF.